This T cell receptor (beta chain) was identified during a study of T cells expressing NK-cell markers. Each CDR3 protein gets one entry in TCRdb, which reprocessed the 5' RACE reads and gives no DNA. The sample has around 550,000 distinct CDR3 sequences, and its top ten clones hold 3% to 4.5%. The CDR3 has 17 amino acids. The J gene is TRBJ2-1, the V gene TRBV12-3 or TRBV12-4; the TCRdb D gene call, TRBD2, has no DNA to confirm it. Sequencing input: blood T cells: a sorted CD56 or NKG2C T cell subset, CD4+ or CD8+ T cells, or bulk PBMC T cells (not recorded which). The sequence was collected from a man aged 18 to 29 in good health. The CDR3 here is CASSPGLYHDAYNEQFF.